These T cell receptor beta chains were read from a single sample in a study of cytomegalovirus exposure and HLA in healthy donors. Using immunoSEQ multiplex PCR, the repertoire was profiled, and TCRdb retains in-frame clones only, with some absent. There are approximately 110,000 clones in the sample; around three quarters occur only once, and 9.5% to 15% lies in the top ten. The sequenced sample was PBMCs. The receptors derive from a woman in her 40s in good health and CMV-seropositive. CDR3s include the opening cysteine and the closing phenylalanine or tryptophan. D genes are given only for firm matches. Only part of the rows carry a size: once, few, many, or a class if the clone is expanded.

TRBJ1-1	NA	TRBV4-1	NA	CASSQVGGFPRAFF	TGCGCCAGCAGCCAAGTGGGGGGATTTCCGCGGGCTTTCTTT
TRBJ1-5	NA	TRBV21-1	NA	CASRGGTFNQPQHF	TGTGCCAGCAGGGGGGGGACATTCAATCAGCCCCAGCATTTT
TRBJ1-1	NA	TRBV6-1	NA	CASSIGWSTEAFF	TGTGCCAGCAGTATCGGGTGGAGCACTGAAGCTTTCTTT
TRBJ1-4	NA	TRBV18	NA	CASSPAFGPNEKLFF	TGTGCCAGCTCACCGGCCTTTGGCCCTAATGAAAAACTGTTTTTT
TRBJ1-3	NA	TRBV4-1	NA	CASSPDRTGNTIYF	TGCGCCAGCAGCCCCGACAGGACTGGAAACACCATATATTTT
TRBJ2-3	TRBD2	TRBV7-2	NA	CASSLVAGVGDTQYF	TGTGCCAGCAGCTTAGTAGCGGGAGTCGGAGATACGCAGTATTTT
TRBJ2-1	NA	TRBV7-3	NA	CASSLAGSSNNEQFF	TGTGCCAGCAGCTTAGCCGGGTCTTCTAACAATGAGCAGTTCTTC
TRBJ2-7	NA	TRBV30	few	CAWTRSPYEQYF	TGTGCCTGGACCAGGTCCCCCTACGAGCAGTACTTC
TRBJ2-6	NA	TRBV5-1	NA	CASSLDRANVLTF	TGCGCCAGCAGCTTAGACAGGGCCAACGTCCTGACTTTC
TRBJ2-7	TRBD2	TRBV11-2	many	CASSLGIGTSGRIAYEQYF	TGTGCCAGCAGCTTAGGAATAGGGACTAGCGGGAGGATTGCCTACGAGCAGTACTTC
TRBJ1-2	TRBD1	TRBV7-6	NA	CASSGYRGAQSGYTF	TGTGCCAGCAGCGGATACAGGGGAGCCCAAAGTGGCTACACCTTC
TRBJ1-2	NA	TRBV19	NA	CASSPRQDPYGYTF	TGTGCCAGCTCTCCCCGACAGGACCCTTATGGCTACACCTTC
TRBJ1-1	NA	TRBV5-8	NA	CASSLYRTEAFF	TGTGCCAGCAGCTTGTACAGGACTGAAGCTTTCTTT
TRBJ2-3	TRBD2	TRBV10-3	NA	CAISGREGYTDTQYF	TGTGCCATCAGTGGGCGGGAGGGATACACAGATACGCAGTATTTT
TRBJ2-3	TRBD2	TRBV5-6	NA	CASSLRTSGTDTQYF	TGTGCCAGCAGCTTGAGGACTAGCGGGACAGATACGCAGTATTTT
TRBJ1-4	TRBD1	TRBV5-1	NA	CASSVSGTGNEKLFF	TGCGCCAGCAGCGTCTCCGGGACAGGGAATGAAAAACTGTTTTTT
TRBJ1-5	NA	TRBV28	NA	CASRERSNQPQHF	TGTGCCAGCAGGGAGAGGAGCAATCAGCCCCAGCATTTT
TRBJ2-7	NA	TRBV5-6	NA	CASSLGSFHEQYF	TGTGCCAGCAGCCTCGGGAGCTTCCACGAGCAGTACTTC
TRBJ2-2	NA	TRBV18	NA	CASSLTVTNTGELFF	TGTGCCAGCTCTTTGACAGTTACGAACACCGGGGAGCTGTTTTTT
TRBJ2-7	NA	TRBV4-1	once	CASSQELPGLLSYEQYF	TGCGCCAGCAGCCAGGAGCTTCCGGGACTCTTGTCCTACGAGCAGTACTTC
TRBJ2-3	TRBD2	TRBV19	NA	CASSRTSGRARDTQYF	TGTGCCAGTAGCCGGACTAGCGGGAGGGCCAGGGATACGCAGTATTTT
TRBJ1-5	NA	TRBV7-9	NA	CSSSLVNVGTSNQPQHF	TGTTCCAGCAGCCTTGTGAATGTGGGCACGAGCAATCAGCCCCAGCATTTT
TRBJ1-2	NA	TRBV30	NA	CAWSVRGLRGYTF	TGTGCCTGGAGTGTACGAGGTCTAAGGGGCTACACCTTC
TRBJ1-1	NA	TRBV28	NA	CASSLQSEAEAFF	TGTGCCAGCAGTTTACAATCCGAGGCTGAAGCTTTCTTT
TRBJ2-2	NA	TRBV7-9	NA	CASSLLQNTGELFF	TGTGCCAGCAGCTTATTACAGAACACCGGGGAGCTGTTTTTT
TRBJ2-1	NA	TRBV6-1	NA	CASSGNWTREQFF	TGTGCCAGCAGTGGGAACTGGACTCGGGAGCAGTTCTTC
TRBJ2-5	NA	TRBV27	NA	CASSKRAGRREETQYF	TGTGCCAGCAGTAAACGGGCGGGGAGACGAGAAGAGACCCAGTACTTC
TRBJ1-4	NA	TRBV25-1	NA	CASSETPGTPNEKLFF	TGTGCCAGCAGTGAAACTCCTGGGACACCTAATGAAAAACTGTTTTTT
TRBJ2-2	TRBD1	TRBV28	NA	CASRDRDRGQNTGELFF	TGTGCCAGCAGGGACCGGGACAGGGGGCAGAACACCGGGGAGCTGTTTTTT
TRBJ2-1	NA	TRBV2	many	CASHFGQNNEQFF	TGTGCCAGCCATTTTGGACAGAACAATGAGCAGTTCTTC
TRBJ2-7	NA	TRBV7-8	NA	CASSLIDVAGEQYF	TGTGCCAGCAGCTTAATTGATGTGGCAGGCGAGCAGTACTTC
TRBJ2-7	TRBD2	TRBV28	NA	CASSSRSGMGYEQYF	TGTGCCAGCAGTTCAAGGAGCGGGATGGGGTACGAGCAGTACTTC
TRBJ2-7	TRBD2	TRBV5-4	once	CASSLAGGKADEQYF	TGTGCCAGCAGCTTAGCGGGAGGGAAAGCCGACGAGCAGTACTTC
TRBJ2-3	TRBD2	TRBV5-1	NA	CASSHGTSGTDTQYF	TGCGCCAGCAGTCACGGGACTAGCGGCACAGATACGCAGTATTTT
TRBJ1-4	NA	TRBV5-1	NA	CASSLGGGNEKLFF	TGCGCCAGCAGCTTGGGGGGAGGTAATGAAAAACTGTTTTTT
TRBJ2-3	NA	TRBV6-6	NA	CASRSTATDTQYF	TGTGCCAGCCGAAGTACTGCCACAGATACGCAGTATTTT
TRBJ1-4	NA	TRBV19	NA	CASSIARGQKLFF	TGTGCCAGTAGTATAGCCCGAGGGCAAAAACTGTTTTTT